The 23 T cell receptor beta chains in this list originate from one sample, sequenced in a study of molecular identifiers for immune sequencing clone quantification. TCRdb re-analysed the PCR reads in MiXCR, keeping a single row per CDR3 protein. The table has about 640,000 distinct CDR3 sequences, 15% to 20% seen once. Sequences were obtained from naive CD8+ T cells from blood, with Jurkat cell RNA spiked in. The subset: FACS-sorted CD8+CD4-CCR7+CD45RA+ naive T cells. Receptors originate from a human donor in good health. Some libraries in this study had Jurkat cell RNA spiked in.

The rearrangement uses TRBV9 and TRBJ1-1; D unclear. Germline CDR1 is SGDLS and CDR2 is YYNGEE. The V gene lost 3 bases and the J gene lost 3 bases, with 12 bases spanning the gap. The CDR3 is 14 residues long. CDR3 region: CASSGEAAHTEAFF. The CDR3 DNA follows: TGTGCCAGCAGCGGCGAGGCAGCGCACACTGAAGCTTTCTTT. The variable domain in full, with the rest retrieved from reference TRBV9 and TRBJ1-1, is DSGVTQTPKHLITATGQRVTLRCSPRSGDLSVYWYQQSLDQGLQFLIQYYNGEERAKGNILERFSAQQFPDLHSELNLSSLELGDSALYFCASSGEAAHTEAFFGQGTRLTVV.

This clonotype has a count of ten or more. The chain recombines TRBV12-5 with TRBJ1-4; no definite D call. The germline V gene has CDR1 LGHNT and CDR2 FRNRAP. This CDR3 region has 12 residues. V gave up 6 bases and J gave up 10 bases, with 12 bases separating them. Written as DNA, the CDR3 is TGTGCTAGTGGGTACTCCACGGGAAAACTGTTTTTT. Translation gives CASGYSTGKLFF.

At least ten counts were recorded for this clonotype. The conserved final phenylalanine or tryptophan is absent from the CDR3, which likely points to a read error. The DNA is left out, because the CDR3 cannot be placed on it with certainty; the CDR3 is given as TCRdb lists it. This chain uses TRBV5-8 with TRBJ1-1; the D call in the table, TRBD1, was not verified against the DNA. The CDR3 totals 9 residues, both ends included. Looked up from germline, CDR1 is SGHTS and CDR2 is YDEGEE. The CDR3 is CASSMEQGT.

The sample holds many counts of this clonotype. The genes are TRBV7-9 and TRBJ2-1, with D possibly matching TRBD1 (5 bases). CDR1 is SEHNR and CDR2 is FQNEAQ in the germline V gene (reference sequence). The CDR3 extends over 14 amino acids. The V and J ends lost 1 base and 9 bases respectively, with 13 bases between them. The CDR3 here is CASSLERMQGEQFF. The CDR3 DNA reads as TGTGCCAGCAGCTTAGAAAGGATGCAGGGTGAGCAGTTCTTC.

The V call is TRBV3-1, the J call TRBJ2-3, with 8 bases matching TRBD2. Germline V CDR1 and CDR2: LGHDT, YNNKEL (reference sequence). The CDR3 is 14 amino acids. The ends lost 8 bases at V and 4 bases at J; junction bases unmatched: 8. In DNA, the CDR3 is TGTGCCAGCTCGGGGACTAGGGTATCAGATACGCAGTATTTT. Protein sequence: CASSGTRVSDTQYF.

At least ten counts were recorded for this clonotype. This sequence joins TRBV12-3 or TRBV12-4 and TRBJ2-2; possibly TRBD1 or TRBD2 for D (5 bases each). V was clipped by 7 bases and J by 6 bases, with 21 bases between them. The CDR3 spans 16 residues. CDR3 in DNA: TGTGCCAGCACCCGCCCCGGGACCAATACCGCCGGGGAGCTGTTTTTT. The encoded protein is CASTRPGTNTAGELFF.

This clonotype was observed many times. V gene TRBV5-4 combines with J gene TRBJ2-7; D call uncertain. The V gene lost 8 bases and the J gene lost 7 bases, with 16 bases spanning the gap. This CDR3 contains 12 residues. Germline CDR1 reads SGHNT; CDR2 reads YYREEE (reference sequence). CDR3 DNA: TGTGCCAGTTTCAGCACAGTTGATGAGCAGTACTTC. It is translated as CASFSTVDEQYF.

A word on this clonotype: One base away lies a much larger clone, so this may be a sequencing read error. The rearrangement uses TRBV14 and TRBJ2-7, with D perhaps assigned TRBD1 or TRBD2 (5 bases each). The CDR3 is 14 residues long. Deletions cut 3 bases from V and 3 bases from J, with 12 bases between. Germline CDR1 is SGHDN and CDR2 is FVKESK. The CDR3 DNA is TGTGCCAGCAGCCATGCCAGGGACGGCTACGAGCAGTACTTC. Translated: CASSHARDGYEQYF.

The table lists this clonotype with a few counts. The chain links TRBV7-8 to TRBJ2-1; D remains ambiguous. This CDR3 region has 14 residues. The V gene's germline CDR1 is SGHVS and CDR2 FQNEAQ. V was trimmed by 1 base and J by 5 bases, leaving 9 bases between them. In DNA form, the CDR3 reads TGTGCCAGCAGCTTAGGTGTCGGTAACAATGAGCAGTTCTTC. This codes for CASSLGVGNNEQFF.

This clonotype showed up just a few times. This chain connects TRBV11-2 to TRBJ1-6, with 12 bases matching TRBD1. After removal of 3 bases from V and 9 bases from J, the junction contained 3 bases not matched to a gene. CDR1 and CDR2 from the germline V gene are SGHAT and FQNNGV. The CDR3 loop spans 15 amino acids. DNA of the CDR3: TGTGCCAGCAGCTTGGGGACAGGGGGCAGTTCACCCCTCCACTTT. It is translated as CASSLGTGGSSPLHF.

V and J are TRBV30 and TRBJ1-2; 8 bases fit TRBD1. With 1 base clipped from V and 1 base from J, the junction kept 5 bases outside the gene matches. The CDR3 is 15 residues long. CDR1 is GTSNPN, CDR2 SVGIG, per germline (reference sequence). DNA of the CDR3: TGTGCCTGGAGTGCCCCCGGACAGGGTAACTATGGCTACACCTTC. It specifies CAWSAPGQGNYGYTF.

About this clonotype itself: The DNA is omitted, as the CDR3 cannot be located on it reliably, and the CDR3 follows TCRdb's listing. The rearrangement joins TRBV9 to TRBJ1-4. The CDR3 numbers 16 amino acids, ends counted. Germline CDR1 and CDR2: SGDLS and YYNGEE. The CDR3 here is CASSVAAGSPREKPFF.

This clonotype has a handful of counts. The chain carries TRBV9 and TRBJ1-6; 7 nucleotides match TRBD1. J was trimmed by 13 bases and V by 0 bases; bases with no gene match: 10. Germline lookup yields CDR1 SGDLS and CDR2 YYNGEE. This CDR3 region has 15 residues. CDR3 sequence: CASSVGEDRFSPLHF. CDR3 DNA: TGTGCCAGCAGCGTAGGTGAGGACAGGTTTTCGCCCCTCCACTTT.

This clonotype was seen at least ten times. This chain uses TRBV6-5 with TRBJ2-3; D not certain. Trimming stripped 6 bases from V and 4 bases from J, with 14 bases between. The CDR3 sequence is 14 residues long. The germline V gene has CDR1 MNHEY and CDR2 SVGAGI. The CDR3 here is CASSPPGSPDTQYF. In DNA, the CDR3 is TGTGCCAGCAGCCCACCGGGCAGTCCAGATACGCAGTATTTT.

Ten or more counts support this clonotype. V gene TRBV6-2 or TRBV6-3 combines with J gene TRBJ2-1; D is tentatively TRBD1 or TRBD2 (5 bases each). The CDR3 is 14 residues long. Per the germline V gene, CDR1 is MNHEY and CDR2 is SVGEGT. Trimming took off 2 bases at V and 6 bases at J, with 11 bases between the two ends. The CDR3 nucleotides read TGTGCCAGCAGTTACCCTGGGGGAATCAATGAGCAGTTCTTC. Amino acids: CASSYPGGINEQFF.

This clonotype was found many times. V and J are TRBV6-5 and TRBJ2-7; TRBD1 might be the D (6 bases). Between the trimmed V and J ends, which lost 6 bases and 3 bases, there was a span of 12 bases. Germline V lookup: CDR1 MNHEY, CDR2 SVGAGI. The CDR3 totals 13 residues. CDR3 in amino acids: CASRGRQVYEQYF. Written as DNA, the CDR3 is TGTGCCAGCAGGGGCCGACAGGTCTACGAGCAGTACTTC.

As for this clonotype: Possible read error: a much larger clone is one base away. The CDR3 protein is CASSQDKVGTQYRSGANVLTF. The CDR3 DNA sequence: TGCGCCAGCAGCCAAGATAAAGTGGGGACGCAATATAGATCTGGGGCCAACGTCCTGACTTTC. This chain links TRBV4-3 with TRBJ2-6; the D call may be TRBD1 or TRBD2 (5 bases each). Germline loops: CDR1 LGHNA, CDR2 YSLEER. CDR3 length equals 21 residues. V lost 0 bases to trimming and J lost 1 base, with 22 bases between them.

The CDR3 loop reads CASSSSGTIQETQYF. CDR3 DNA sequence: TGTGCCAGCAGTTCATCCGGGACTATCCAAGAGACCCAGTACTTC. The V call is TRBV6-5, the J call TRBJ2-5, with 7 bases lining up with TRBD2. The CDR3 consists of 15 residues. Unmatched junction bases numbered 6, after V lost 4 bases and J lost 1 base. CDR1 is MNHEY, CDR2 SVGAGI, per germline.

Many counts were recorded for this clonotype. The J gene is TRBJ2-1, the V gene TRBV29-1; TRBD1 matches 10 bases. From germline, CDR1 is SQVTM and CDR2 ANQGSEA. The CDR3 contains 13 residues. Germline trimming cut 4 bases from V and 7 bases from J; bases unmatched to any gene: 4. CDR3 residues: CSVGGTGENEQFF. CDR3 sequence (DNA): TGCAGCGTTGGCGGGACAGGGGAGAATGAGCAGTTCTTC.

The V call is TRBV19, the J call TRBJ1-5, with 9 bases identical to TRBD1. Germline CDR1 reads LNHDA; CDR2 reads SQIVND (reference sequence). The CDR3 extends over 13 amino acids. The V segment lost 7 bases and the J segment 7 bases; nucleotides outside the gene matches: 5. The CDR3 loop is CASTGTGFQPQHF. The CDR3 DNA reads TGTGCCAGTACCGGGACAGGGTTCCAGCCCCAGCATTTT.

With respect to this clonotype: At one end the junction does not follow the germline gene, possibly because of a read error. The V call is TRBV27, the J call TRBJ1-3; tentative D call: TRBD1 (6 bases). The CDR3 totals 15 residues. In germline, CDR1 is MNHEY, CDR2 SMNVEV (reference sequence). The CDR3 spells CAPRGPHRSGSTIYF. The CDR3 DNA reads as TGTGCCCCCCGGGGGCCTCACCGCTCTGGAAGCACCATATATTTT.

This clonotype was counted ten times or more. The CDR3 spells CASSEGVMDTEAFF. The CDR3 DNA follows: TGTGCCAGCAGTGAAGGGGTAATGGACACTGAAGCTTTCTTT. The gene calls are TRBV2 and TRBJ1-1; no firm D call. Germline-derived CDR1 and CDR2 are SNHLY and FYNNEI. V was shortened by 1 base and J by 3 bases, with 9 bases between the two germline ends. The CDR3 is 14 residues long.

In this sample, this clonotype turned up many times. The chain couples TRBV7-2 to TRBJ2-7, with TRBD2 matching over 7 bases. CDR3 size: 12 residues. J was trimmed by 7 bases and V by 5 bases; bases with no gene match: 5. Germline V gives CDR1 SGHTA, CDR2 FQGNSA. CDR3 residues: CASSHRLAEQYF. The DNA for the CDR3 is TGTGCCAGCAGCCATCGACTAGCTGAGCAGTACTTC.